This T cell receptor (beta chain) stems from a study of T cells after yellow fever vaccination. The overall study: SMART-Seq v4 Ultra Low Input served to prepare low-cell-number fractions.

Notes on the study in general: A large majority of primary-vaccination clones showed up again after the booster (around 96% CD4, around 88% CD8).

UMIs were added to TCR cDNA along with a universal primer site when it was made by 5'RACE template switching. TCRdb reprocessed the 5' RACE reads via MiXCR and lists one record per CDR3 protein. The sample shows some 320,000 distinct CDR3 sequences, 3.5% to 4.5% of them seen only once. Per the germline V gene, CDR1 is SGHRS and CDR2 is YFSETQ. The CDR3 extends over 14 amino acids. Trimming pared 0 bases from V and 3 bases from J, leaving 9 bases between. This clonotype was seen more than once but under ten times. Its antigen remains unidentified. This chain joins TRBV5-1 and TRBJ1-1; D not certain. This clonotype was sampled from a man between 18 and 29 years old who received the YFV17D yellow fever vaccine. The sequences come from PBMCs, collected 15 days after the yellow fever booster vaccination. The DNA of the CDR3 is TGCGCCAGCAGCTTGGATTGGCAAGACACTGAAGCTTTCTTT. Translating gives CASSLDWQDTEAFF.